Below, 9 T cell receptor beta chains from the same sample are listed, as sequenced in a study of graft-versus-host responses after intestinal transplantation (dated by TCRdb to 2020 to 2022). Receptors were amplified or captured by the immunoSEQ multiplex PCR assay. TCRdb obtained this table from immuneACCESS and retained in-frame rearrangements with V and J assigned. These tables miss some clones; where compared with another copy, unresolved V genes account for less than half of the shortfall, and the remainder is unexplained. The sample table records just under 100,000 clones; about 93% of these occur just once. Approximately 16% of the sample lies in the top ten. The material was PBMCs, obtained 453 days after intestinal transplant. The receptors stem from a human patient who received an intestinal transplant, so some T cells may come from the graft donor.

The chain combines TRBV25-1 with TRBJ1-2, with D perhaps TRBD1 (5 bases). The V end was cut by 4 bases, the J end by 10 bases, with 16 bases between. Looked up from germline, CDR1 is MGHDK and CDR2 is SYGVNS. The CDR3 contains 13 residues. CDR3 DNA: TGTGCCAGCAGTGCCACAACGCCCGGGGCCTACACCTTC. Translation gives CASSATTPGAYTF.

This chain links TRBV27 with TRBJ1-2; no firm D call. This CDR3 contains 14 residues. Trimming removed 0 bases from V and 4 bases from J, with 9 bases in between. Germline loops: CDR1 MNHEY, CDR2 SMNVEV (reference sequence). In DNA form, the CDR3 reads TGTGCCAGCAGTTTATCCGGCACCCCCTATGGCTACACCTTC. This gives the protein CASSLSGTPYGYTF.

The chain joins TRBV21-1 to TRBJ2-2; TRBD1, as called in the table, went unchecked against the DNA. TRBV21-1 is classified as a pseudogene. There are 13 residues in the CDR3. The CDR3, as DNA: TGTGCCAGCCGGACAGATAACACCGGGGAGCTGTTTTTT. Translation gives CASRTDNTGELFF.

The gene calls are TRBV7-9 and TRBJ2-3, with D possibly matching TRBD1 (6 bases). With 5 bases removed from V and 4 bases from J, the gap between germline ends came to 19 bases. The CDR3 totals 16 residues. Germline V gene data show CDR1 as SEHNR and CDR2 as FQNEAQ (reference sequence). The CDR3 nucleotides read TGTGCCAGCAGCCTGGCGGCCAGGGGATTCCCAGATACGCAGTATTTT. Translating gives CASSLAARGFPDTQYF.

This clone was counted a single time. The chain employs TRBV29-1 and TRBJ1-2, with TRBD1 as a possible D gene (5 bases). The CDR3 runs to 13 residues. Germline V gives CDR1 SQVTM, CDR2 ANQGSEA. V was pared by 4 bases and J by 3 bases, with 12 bases between. This chain's CDR3 is CSVGPTGDYGYTF. DNA for the CDR3: TGCAGCGTTGGGCCAACAGGTGACTATGGCTACACCTTC.

The chain carries TRBV20-1 and TRBJ1-2; D unresolved. V gave up 7 bases and J gave up 1 base, with 4 bases separating them. The CDR3 spans 10 residues. Germline V lookup: CDR1 DFQATT, CDR2 SNEGSKA (reference sequence). This CDR3 is CSVDNYGYTF. CDR3 DNA sequence: TGCAGTGTCGATAACTATGGCTACACCTTC.

V and J are TRBV6-6 and TRBJ1-5; unclear D gene. Germline CDR1 MNHNY, CDR2 SVGAGI (reference sequence). Trimming left V 6 bases short and J 0 bases short, with 6 bases between. This CDR3 is built from 13 residues. The CDR3 sequence: CASRRDSNQPQHF. As DNA, the CDR3 is TGTGCCAGCAGGCGCGATAGCAATCAGCCCCAGCATTTT.

The chain combines TRBV18 with TRBJ1-6, with D maybe TRBD1 (5 bases). This CDR3 spans 13 amino acids. Germline loops: CDR1 KGHSH, CDR2 LQKENI. V dropped 8 bases and J dropped 7 bases, with 12 bases sitting between them. CDR3 sequence: CASLGDGNSPLHF. CDR3 DNA: TGTGCCAGCCTCGGGGACGGAAATTCACCCCTCCACTTT.

The chain has TRBV6-1 and TRBJ1-1, with D perhaps matching TRBD1 (5 bases). V lost 1 base and J 4 bases, leaving 13 bases between the germline ends. This CDR3 has 15 amino acids. The germline gives CDR1 MNHNS, CDR2 SASEGT. The CDR3 is CASSEGRVRGTEAFF. CDR3 nucleotides: TGTGCCAGCAGTGAAGGGCGGGTGAGGGGCACTGAAGCTTTCTTT.